The 6 T cell receptor beta chains below come from one sample, sequenced in a study of blood T cell repertoires in COVID-19. The method was immunoSEQ multiplex PCR; TCRdb's version includes in-frame clones alone and lacks a portion of them. In the table there are about 53,000 clones, around 87% of which are singletons. The sample consisted of peripheral blood. These receptors were taken from a man over 45 with acute or convalescent COVID-19.

The chain employs TRBV7-3 and TRBJ2-3; possibly TRBD1 for D (5 bases). The CDR3 length is 12 residues. Deletions cut 8 bases from V and 3 bases from J, with 9 bases between. Germline V lookup: CDR1 SGHTA, CDR2 FQGTGA. The CDR3 region has the DNA TGTGCCAGCGGGCAGGGAACAGATACGCAGTATTTT. Translating it yields CASGQGTDTQYF.

J is TRBJ2-1 and V is TRBV6-5; the match to TRBD1 covers 8 bases. Germline V gene sequence: CDR1 MNHEY, CDR2 SVGAGI. The trim removed 6 bases at V and 10 bases at J, leaving 11 bases unmatched. This CDR3 has 14 amino acids. CDR3 DNA sequence: TGTGCCAGCAGCACCGACCAGACAGGGGTAGAGCAGTTCTTC. This translates into CASSTDQTGVEQFF.

The V gene is TRBV5-1, the J gene TRBJ2-7; 10 bases agree with TRBD1. J gave up 6 bases and V 5 bases, and 8 bases lay outside the gene matches. The length of the CDR3 is 14 residues. CDR1 is SGHRS and CDR2 is YFSETQ in the germline V gene. Here the CDR3 DNA reads TGCGCCAGCAGTTCTGACAGGGGGCGAGGCGAGCAGTACTTC. Its translation: CASSSDRGRGEQYF.

The chain links TRBV6-2 or TRBV6-3 to TRBJ2-5; D may be TRBD2 (6 bases). Germline V gene sequence: CDR1 MNHEY, CDR2 SVGEGT. There are 14 residues in the CDR3. Trimming pared 2 bases from V and 5 bases from J, leaving 12 bases between. CDR3 residues: CASSYGGALETQYF. CDR3 coding DNA: TGTGCCAGCAGTTACGGCGGGGCGTTGGAGACCCAGTACTTC.

The rearrangement links TRBV15 to TRBJ1-1, with 8 positions matching TRBD1. The CDR3 length is 15 residues. The germline V gene encodes CDR1 LNHNV and CDR2 YYDKDF (reference sequence). V shed 3 bases, J shed 4 bases, and the junction held 7 bases outside the gene matches. The CDR3 sequence is CATSRDRVAPTEAFF. In DNA, the CDR3 is TGTGCCACCAGCAGGGACAGGGTGGCCCCCACTGAAGCTTTCTTT.

This clone was counted once. The chain joins TRBV30 to TRBJ2-2, with 10 bases matching TRBD2. J lost 5 bases, V lost 3 bases, and 9 bases had no gene match. Germline V gene sequence: CDR1 GTSNPN, CDR2 SVGIG (reference sequence). This CDR3 is 16 amino acids long. CDR3 nucleotides: TGTGCCTGGAGGGGGCTAGCGGGAGAGGTAACCGGGGAGCTGTTTTTT. Translated: CAWRGLAGEVTGELFF.